This section outlines one T cell receptor (beta chain) sequence together with its context. Its antigen is still unknown. A read error may be the cause here, since a much bigger clone is one base away. These data come from a study of T and B cells in COVID-19 patients. Blood genomic DNA input for TRB amplification was roughly 220-500 ng. This CDR3 contains 11 residues. CDR1 and CDR2 from the germline V gene are LNHNV and YYDKDF (reference sequence). Trimming stripped 5 bases from V and 9 bases from J, with 10 bases between. BIOMED2 TRB-A/B primer pools were used in multiplex TRB PCR. One entry per CDR3 protein, called by TCRdb with MiXCR from the multiplex PCR reads. The sample has 22,000 or so distinct CDR3 sequences, roughly 29% seen once; the top ten hold approximately 2.9%. Broader study findings: At recovery TRB diversity and richness exceeded healthy donors, after highly clonal active COVID-19 repertoires.

Specimen: blood. J is TRBJ1-2 and V is TRBV15; the D gene is possibly TRBD1 (5 bases). The sequence came from a human donor who had recovered from COVID-19. The CDR3 loop reads CATSSGFCYTF. Written as DNA, the CDR3 is TGTGCCACCAGCTCAGGGTTTTGCTACACCTTC.